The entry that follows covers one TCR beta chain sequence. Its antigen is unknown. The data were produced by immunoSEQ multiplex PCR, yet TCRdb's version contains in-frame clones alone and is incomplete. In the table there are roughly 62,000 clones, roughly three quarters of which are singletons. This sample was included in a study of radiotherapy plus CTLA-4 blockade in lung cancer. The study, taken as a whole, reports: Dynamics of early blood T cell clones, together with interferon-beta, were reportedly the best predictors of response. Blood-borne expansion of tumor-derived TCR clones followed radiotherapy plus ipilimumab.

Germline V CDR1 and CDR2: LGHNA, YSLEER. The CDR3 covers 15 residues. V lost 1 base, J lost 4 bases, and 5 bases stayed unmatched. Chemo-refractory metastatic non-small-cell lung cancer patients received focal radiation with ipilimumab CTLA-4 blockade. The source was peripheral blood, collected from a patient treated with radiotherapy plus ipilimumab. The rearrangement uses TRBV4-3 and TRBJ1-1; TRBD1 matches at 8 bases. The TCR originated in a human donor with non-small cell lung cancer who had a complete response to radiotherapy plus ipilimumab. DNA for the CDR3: TGCGCCAGCAGCCAAGCACAGGGGGGAACCACTGAAGCTTTCTTT. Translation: CASSQAQGGTTEAFF.